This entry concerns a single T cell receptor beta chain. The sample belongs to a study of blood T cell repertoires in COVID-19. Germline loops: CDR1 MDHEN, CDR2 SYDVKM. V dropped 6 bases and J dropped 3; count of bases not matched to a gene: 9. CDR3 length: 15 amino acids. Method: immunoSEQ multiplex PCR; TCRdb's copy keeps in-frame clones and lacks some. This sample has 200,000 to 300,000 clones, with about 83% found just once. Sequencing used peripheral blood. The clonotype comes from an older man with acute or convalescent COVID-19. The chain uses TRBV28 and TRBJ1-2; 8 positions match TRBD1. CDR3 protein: CASRSGQDLYYGYTF. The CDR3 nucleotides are TGTGCCAGCAGGTCGGGACAGGACCTCTACTATGGCTACACCTTC.